What follows are 22 T cell receptor beta chains derived from one specimen sequenced in a study of blood T cell repertoires in COVID-19 (dated by TCRdb to about 2020). Library generation was performed with the immunoSEQ multiplex PCR assay. The source is immuneACCESS, and TCRdb retained only in-frame sequences with V and J called. Part of the clones is not carried over; for the studies checked, unresolved V genes explain less than half of this, and the remainder is unexplained. The sample table contains approximately 260,000 clones; only one count was recorded for about 91% of them. The ten largest clones add up to more than 1% of the sample. Sequenced material: PBMCs or T cells enriched from blood (not recorded which). The receptor source for this set is a woman aged 40 to 55 with acute COVID-19.

This chain connects TRBV11-3 to TRBJ2-1; maybe TRBD2 (6 bases). In germline, CDR1 is SGHNT, CDR2 YENEEA. The CDR3 is 12 residues long. Trimming took off 5 bases at V and 9 bases at J, with 11 bases between the two ends. CDR3 sequence: CASSPGLIEQFF. The CDR3 bases are TGTGCCAGCAGCCCCGGACTAATTGAGCAGTTCTTC.

The chain uses TRBV2 and TRBJ2-7, with TRBD2 matching 7 bases. Germline assignment: CDR1 SNHLY and CDR2 FYNNEI. This CDR3 comprises 13 residues. V lost 4 bases to trimming and J lost 6 bases; unmatched junction nucleotides: 6. The CDR3 loop reads CASSVSRTSEQYV. DNA for the CDR3: TGTGCCAGCAGTGTCTCCAGGACTAGCGAGCAGTACGTC.

V and J are TRBV2 and TRBJ2-7; TRBD1 might be the D (6 bases). V dropped 6 bases and J dropped 4 bases, with 16 bases sitting between them. CDR3 length: 14 amino acids. CDR1 and CDR2 from the germline V gene are SNHLY and FYNNEI. The CDR3 bases are TGTGCCAGCAGGGGGACATTTCAGAATTACGAGCAGTACTTC. Translation gives CASRGTFQNYEQYF.

V is TRBV6-2 or TRBV6-3 and J is TRBJ1-5; no definite D call. This CDR3 has 14 residues. CDR1 is MNHEY and CDR2 is SVGEGT in the germline V gene. The ends were cut back, 6 bases at V and 7 bases at J, with 16 bases in the middle. CDR3 amino acids: CASSLDGFDQPQHF. The CDR3 coding sequence is TGTGCCAGCAGCCTCGACGGGTTCGACCAGCCCCAGCATTTT.

V gene TRBV3-1 (or the pseudogene TRBV3-2) combines with J gene TRBJ1-1; 8 bases fit TRBD1. Germline-derived CDR1 and CDR2 are LGHDT and YNNKEL (reference sequence). V lost 0 bases to trimming and J lost 2 bases; unmatched junction nucleotides: 8. The CDR3 consists of 17 residues. The CDR3 is CASSQEARQGTNTEAFF. CDR3 coding DNA: TGTGCCAGCAGCCAAGAGGCCAGACAGGGGACAAACACTGAAGCTTTCTTT.

The chain employs TRBV6-2 or TRBV6-3 and TRBJ1-2; a weak D match, TRBD1 (6 bases). V lost 6 bases and J 2 bases, leaving 25 bases between the germline ends. The CDR3 runs 18 residues. Germline V gene lookup returns CDR1 MNHEY and CDR2 SVGEGT. CDR3 bases: TGTGCCAGCAGCTCTGACCGCGAGGGGGACATCCTAAACTATGGCTACACCTTC. Protein sequence: CASSSDREGDILNYGYTF.

The CDR3 region has the DNA TGTGCCAGCAGGCTTGGAGGCGGCTACACCTTC. This translates into CASRLGGGYTF. The gene calls are TRBV9 and TRBJ1-2; D is ambiguous. CDR3 size: 11 residues. V was shortened by 5 bases and J by 8 bases, with 10 bases between the two germline ends. In germline, CDR1 is SGDLS, CDR2 YYNGEE.

This rearrangement joins TRBV9 to TRBJ2-1; 7 bases agree with TRBD2. The V and J ends lost 4 bases and 5 bases, in that order; junction bases with no gene match: 9. Germline lookup yields CDR1 SGDLS and CDR2 YYNGEE. The CDR3 is made up of 15 amino acids. CDR3 DNA: TGTGCCAGCAGCCCGAGGGCGGCGGGGGACAATGAGCAGTTCTTC. Amino acids: CASSPRAAGDNEQFF.

The rearrangement joins TRBV28 to TRBJ2-7; maybe TRBD1 (5 bases). Per germline, CDR1 MDHEN and CDR2 SYDVKM. V lost 2 bases, J lost 2 bases, and 16 bases lay in between. This CDR3 comprises 16 residues. CDR3 residues: CASSLIAGFAAYEQYF. CDR3 DNA sequence: TGTGCCAGCAGTTTAATCGCAGGGTTCGCAGCCTACGAGCAGTACTTC.

The chain recombines TRBV5-1 with TRBJ1-1; TRBD1 aligns across 7 bases. This CDR3 comprises 14 residues. From germline, CDR1 is SGHRS and CDR2 YFSETQ. Trimming removed 7 bases from V and 5 bases from J; junction bases left unmatched: 11. The CDR3 DNA follows: TGCGCCAGCTGGGAAACCGGGACAGTGACTGAAGCTTTCTTT. Protein product: CASWETGTVTEAFF. Variable domain in full (rest from reference TRBV5-1 and TRBJ1-1): KAGVTQTPRYLIKTRGQQVTLSCSPISGHRSVSWYQQTPGQGLQFLFEYFSETQRNKGNFPGRFSGRQFSNSRSEMNVSTLELGDSALYLCASWETGTVTEAFFGQGTRLTVV.

This CDR3 reads CASSPGLANEQFF. The CDR3 region has the DNA TGTGCCAGCAGCCCGGGACTAGCGAATGAGCAGTTCTTC. The rearrangement uses TRBV28 and TRBJ2-1; 10 bases are shared with TRBD2. The length of the CDR3 is 13 residues. V was pared by 6 bases and J by 7 bases, with 3 bases of the junction left unmatched. Germline V gives CDR1 MDHEN, CDR2 SYDVKM.

The J gene is TRBJ2-1, the V gene TRBV13; the D is unclear. Germline CDR1 and CDR2: PRHDT and FYEKMQ (reference sequence). V lost 3 bases and J lost 5, with 5 bases in between. The CDR3 runs to 12 residues. CDR3 amino acids: CASSFTNNEQFF. CDR3 in DNA: TGTGCCAGCAGCTTTACTAACAATGAGCAGTTCTTC. Supplemented by reference TRBV13 and TRBJ2-1, the full variable domain reads AAGVIQSPRHLIKEKRETATLKCYPIPRHDTVYWYQQGPGQDPQFLISFYEKMQSDKGSIPDRFSAQQFSDYHSELNMSSLELGDSALYFCASSFTNNEQFFGPGTRLTVL.

The V gene is TRBV7-9, the J gene TRBJ2-7; a weak D match, TRBD2 (7 bases). There are 15 residues in the CDR3. V gave up 7 bases and J gave up 6 bases, with 22 bases separating them. The germline gives CDR1 SEHNR, CDR2 FQNEAQ (reference sequence). The CDR3, as DNA: TGTGCCAGCATCCCACAACACGAGGGGGGGCGCGAGCAGTACGTC. Its protein product is CASIPQHEGGREQYV.

The J gene is TRBJ2-7, the V gene TRBV6-5; possibly TRBD1 for D (6 bases). The CDR3 consists of 14 residues. Trimming removed 10 bases at V and 5 bases at J, with 21 bases between. The germline V gene has CDR1 MNHEY and CDR2 SVGAGI. The CDR3 sequence: CAIPPPDSFDEQYV. Here the CDR3 DNA reads TGTGCCATTCCACCTCCGGACAGCTTTGACGAGCAGTACGTC.

This chain uses TRBV5-6 with TRBJ2-3, with D uncertain. This CDR3 contains 17 residues. V gave up 0 bases and J gave up 1 base, with 15 bases separating them. CDR1 is SGHDT and CDR2 is YYEEEE in the germline V gene. Here the CDR3 DNA reads TGTGCCAGCAGCTTGGTGTTTGGTAGCATGGGCACAGATACGCAGTATTTT. Protein: CASSLVFGSMGTDTQYF.

About this clone itself: Different DNA sequences within this sample yield the same CDR3. Here the CDR3 reads CATSDQGGNQPQHF. DNA of the CDR3: TGTGCCACCAGTGACCAGGGGGGCAATCAGCCCCAGCATTTT. The gene calls are TRBV24-1 and TRBJ1-5; TRBD1 matches at 7 bases. The germline V gene encodes CDR1 KGHDR and CDR2 SFDVKD. Losses at the gene ends were 4 bases for V and 2 bases for J; bases not matched to a gene: 1. This CDR3 region has 14 residues.

The rearrangement joins TRBV18 to TRBJ1-5; no firm D call. Germline V CDR1 and CDR2: KGHSH, LQKENI. This CDR3 contains 18 residues. The V end lost 6 bases, the J end lost 0 bases, and 21 bases lay between the germline ends. The CDR3 loop reads CASSYLTENTYSNQPQHF. Here the CDR3 DNA reads TGTGCCAGCTCGTACCTGACGGAGAATACATATAGCAATCAGCCCCAGCATTTT. Combining the CDR3 with reference TRBV18 and TRBJ1-5 gives the whole variable domain NAGVMQNPRHLVRRRGQEARLRCSPMKGHSHVYWYRQLPEEGLKFMVYLQKENIIDESGMPKERFSAEFPKEGPSILRIQQVVRGDSAAYFCASSYLTENTYSNQPQHFGDGTRLSIL.

CDR3 nucleotide sequence: TGTGCCAGCAGCTTCAACCTAGAAATGGGGGGAACTGAAGCTTTCTTT. Its translation is CASSFNLEMGGTEAFF. The gene calls are TRBV5-5 and TRBJ1-1, with D perhaps matching TRBD1 (5 bases). V dropped 2 bases and J dropped 5 bases, with 19 bases sitting between them. Germline V lookup: CDR1 SGHKS, CDR2 YYEKEE (reference sequence). This CDR3 comprises 16 residues.

This clone was counted a few times. The chain links TRBV7-9 to TRBJ1-3; D not certain. CDR3 length equals 15 residues. Germline loops: CDR1 SEHNR, CDR2 FQNEAQ (reference sequence). V gave up 5 bases and J gave up 4 bases, with 15 bases separating them. The CDR3 loop reads CASSQRGLGGNTIYF. DNA of the CDR3: TGTGCCAGCAGCCAGAGAGGGCTCGGAGGAAACACCATATATTTT.

This chain links TRBV7-2 with TRBJ1-4; a weak D match, TRBD1 (5 bases). The CDR3 is 15 amino acids. V lost 0 bases to trimming and J lost 10 bases, with 15 bases between them. Germline CDR1 reads SGHTA; CDR2 reads FQGNSA. The CDR3 sequence is CASSLAGGGRRKLFF. The CDR3 coding sequence is TGTGCCAGCAGCTTAGCGGGGGGAGGGAGGAGAAAACTGTTTTTT.

The chain has TRBV7-8 and TRBJ1-5; TRBD1 agrees at 9 bases. Trimming at V came to 5 bases and at J to 2 bases, leaving 10 bases not matched to a gene. This CDR3 comprises 17 residues. Germline V gene sequence: CDR1 SGHVS, CDR2 FQNEAQ. The CDR3 here is CASSLDRTGVGNQPQHF. CDR3 sequence (DNA): TGTGCCAGCAGCCTCGACAGGACAGGGGTTGGCAATCAGCCCCAGCATTTT.

The V and J genes are TRBV3-1 (or the pseudogene TRBV3-2) and TRBJ2-1; 7 bases match TRBD2. V lost 1 base to trimming and J lost 7 bases; unmatched junction nucleotides: 4. Germline values: CDR1 LGHDT, CDR2 YNNKEL (reference sequence). This CDR3 is built from 14 residues. CDR3 nucleotide sequence: TGTGCCAGCAGCCAAGGCGGGAGTGTTAATGAGCAGTTCTTC. Translation: CASSQGGSVNEQFF.